This entry lists 30 T cell receptor beta chains sequenced from one sample in a study of CD8+CD57+ T cells in acquired aplastic anemia. Genomic DNA was employed as the template in profiling TCR beta VDJ and CDR3. One entry per CDR3 protein, called by TCRdb with MiXCR from the reads. The sample consists of hundreds of thousands of distinct CDR3 sequences, 65% to 90% of them appearing once. An expansion of CD8+CD57+ cells by flow cytometry had been shown in patients chosen for sequencing. The sample taken for sequencing was sorted CD4+, CD8+, or CD8+CD57+ T cells (not recorded which) from PBMCs. The source is a human donor with aplastic anemia.

The CDR3 reads CASSLSAGEQINEKLFF. Here the CDR3 DNA reads TGTGCCAGCAGCTTATCTGCGGGCGAACAAATTAATGAAAAACTGTTTTTT. V and J are TRBV11-3 and TRBJ1-4; D ambiguous. V gave up 2 bases and J gave up 4 bases, with 17 bases separating them. Germline CDR1 and CDR2: SGHNT and YENEEA. The CDR3 covers 17 residues.

This clonotype has more than one count but fewer than ten. This chain joins TRBV27 and TRBJ2-7; the D call may be TRBD1 or TRBD2 (5 bases each). The V gene lost 8 bases and the J gene lost 5 bases, with 16 bases spanning the gap. The CDR3 extends over 13 amino acids. The germline CDR1 and CDR2 sequences are MNHEY and SMNVEV (reference sequence). CDR3 region: CASGGRVVDEQYF. The DNA for the CDR3 is TGTGCCAGCGGGGGTCGGGTAGTAGACGAGCAGTACTTC.

With respect to this clonotype: One junction end does not reproduce the germline sequence, and a read error may be involved. The gene calls are TRBV7-9 and TRBJ2-5; a weak D match, TRBD1 (5 bases). The CDR3 has 14 amino acids. Germline assignment: CDR1 SEHNR and CDR2 FQNEAQ (reference sequence). This CDR3 reads CASSLGCGQGANVF. CDR3 nucleotide sequence: TGTGCCAGCAGCTTAGGGTGTGGCCAAGGGGCCAACGTCTTC. Variable domain in full (rest from reference TRBV7-9 and TRBJ2-5): DTGVSQNPRHKITKRGQNVTFRCDPISEHNRLYWYRQTLGQGPEFLTYFQNEAQLEKSRLLSDRFSAERPKGSFSTLEIQRTEQGDSAMYLCASSLGCGQGANVFGPGTRLLVL.

This chain uses TRBV7-3 with TRBJ2-3; D gene ambiguous. Deletions cut 8 bases from V and 13 bases from J, with 22 bases between. CDR1 is SGHTA and CDR2 is FQGTGA in the germline V gene. This CDR3 contains 13 residues. The CDR3 DNA reads TGTGCCAGCTCCGCCCACCGCGCATACACGAAGTATTTT. Its protein is CASSAHRAYTKYF.

J is TRBJ1-6 and V is TRBV15, with D unresolved. The CDR3 has 12 residues. The germline CDR1 and CDR2 sequences are LNHNV and YYDKDF (reference sequence). Trimming removed 0 bases from V and 15 bases from J, with 9 bases in between. The CDR3, as DNA: TGTGCCACCAGCAGAGATAAGGGTCTCCTCCACTTT. This gives the protein CATSRDKGLLHF.

The chain links TRBV15 to TRBJ1-1; D unresolved. This CDR3 comprises 15 residues. From germline, CDR1 is LNHNV and CDR2 YYDKDF (reference sequence). V lost 4 bases and J lost 3, with 15 bases in between. CDR3 protein: CATSKTRPRDTEAFF. The CDR3 DNA sequence: TGTGCCACCAGCAAAACCCGGCCGAGGGACACTGAAGCTTTCTTT.

This chain links TRBV19 with TRBJ2-3, with TRBD2 matching over 11 bases. The CDR3 contains 15 residues. From germline, CDR1 is LNHDA and CDR2 SQIVND (reference sequence). The trim removed 6 bases at V and 9 bases at J, leaving 11 bases unmatched. CDR3 sequence reads: CASSGMGLADTTQYF. For the CDR3, the DNA is TGTGCCAGTAGCGGTATGGGACTAGCGGATACCACGCAGTATTTT.

Remarks on this clonotype: Since the CDR3 does not end with the conserved phenylalanine or tryptophan, this likely comes from a read error. The DNA is omitted, as the CDR3 cannot be located on it reliably, and the CDR3 follows TCRdb's listing. The J gene is TRBJ2-5, the V gene TRBV2; the table's D call TRBD1 went unverified against the DNA. Termini included, the CDR3 measures 15 amino acids. Germline CDR1 reads SNHLY; CDR2 reads FYNNEI. The CDR3 sequence is CASGDGGTETEYFGP.

As to this clonotype: A read error may account for a junction end that differs from germline. The V call is TRBV11-3, the J call TRBJ2-7; D might be TRBD1 (5 bases). Per the germline V gene, CDR1 is SGHNT and CDR2 is YENEEA. The CDR3 length is 14 residues. The DNA of the CDR3 is TGTGCCAGCAGCGTAGATGGCACAGGCTACGAGCAGTACTTC. This codes for CASSVDGTGYEQYF. The full variable domain, completed using reference TRBV11-3 and TRBJ2-7, is EAGVVQSPRYKIIEKKQPVAFWCNPISGHNTLYWYLQNLGQGPELLIRYENEEAVDDSQLPKDRFSAERLKGVDSTLKIQPAELGDSAVYLCASSVDGTGYEQYFGPGTRLTVT.

Details on this clonotype: Likely a read error: the CDR3 ends without its conserved phenylalanine or tryptophan. Because the CDR3's place on the DNA is in doubt, the DNA is left out and the CDR3 is given as listed by TCRdb. The rearrangement joins TRBV7-9 to TRBJ2-3; TRBD1 is the table's D call and was not checked against the DNA. Germline V gene lookup returns CDR1 SEHNR and CDR2 FQNEAQ (reference sequence). Ends included, the CDR3 has 13 residues. CDR3 protein: CASGDGSSGTRYY.

V and J are TRBV10-3 and TRBJ2-7, with D tentatively TRBD1 (6 bases). Germline V gene data show CDR1 as ENHRY and CDR2 as SYGVKD. The CDR3 is 15 amino acids. With 8 bases removed from V and 7 bases from J, the gap between germline ends came to 24 bases. CDR3 amino acids: CAIGDPGVGAGEQYF. The CDR3 bases are TGTGCCATCGGAGATCCAGGGGTAGGGGCGGGTGAGCAGTACTTC.

Concerning this clonotype itself: No conserved phenylalanine or tryptophan is present at the end of the CDR3, so a read error is the likely explanation. The DNA is omitted, as the CDR3 cannot be located on it reliably, and the CDR3 follows TCRdb's listing. The chain carries TRBV7-6 and TRBJ2-3; the table calls TRBD1, which could not be checked here. Germline CDR1 and CDR2: SGHVS and FNYEAQ. The CDR3 length equals 13 residues, ends included. The CDR3 loop reads CASGPGVPDVQDQ.

V and J are TRBV7-8 and TRBJ2-5, with 14 positions matching TRBD2. Germline V gives CDR1 SGHVS, CDR2 FQNEAQ. The CDR3 length is 15 residues. The V segment lost 5 bases and the J segment 14 bases; nucleotides outside the gene matches: 13. CDR3 in amino acids: CASSPRTSGRNTDYF. In DNA, the CDR3 is TGTGCCAGCAGCCCAAGGACTAGCGGGAGGAATACAGATTACTTC.

Of note for this clonotype: Just one base apart from a much larger clone, this may be a read error. The chain links TRBV5-6 to TRBJ2-7; TRBD1 aligns across 7 bases. With V trimmed by 0 bases and J by 1 base, 13 bases remained unmatched. The CDR3 contains 18 residues. CDR1 SGHDT and CDR2 YYEEEE come from the germline V gene. Here the CDR3 reads CASSLGADGTALSYEQYF. CDR3 coding DNA: TGTGCCAGCAGCTTGGGGGCGGACGGGACAGCCCTTTCCTACGAGCAGTACTTC.

Concerning this clonotype itself: The junction shows a germline mismatch at one end, possibly a read error. V usage is TRBV9 and J usage is TRBJ2-5, with D possibly being TRBD1 or TRBD2 (5 bases each). The length of the CDR3 is 14 residues. CDR1 is SGDLS, CDR2 YYNGEE, per germline. CDR3 region: CATSRTGHQETEHF. The CDR3 nucleotides read TGTGCCACCAGCAGAACGGGGCACCAAGAGACTGAGCACTTC.

To note about this clonotype: A read error may account for a junction end that differs from germline. This chain links TRBV24-1 with TRBJ2-2; a weak D match, TRBD1 (5 bases). The CDR3 is 13 amino acids. Germline CDR1 is KGHDR and CDR2 is SFDVKD. The CDR3 loop reads CATCEGDTGELFF. The DNA of the CDR3 is TGTGCCACCTGTGAAGGGGACACCGGGGAGCTGTTTTTT.

The chain recombines TRBV9 with TRBJ2-1, with 11 positions matching TRBD2. The CDR3 consists of 17 residues. Trimming cost V 3 bases and J 8 bases; bases outside gene matches: 13. Germline V gene sequence: CDR1 SGDLS, CDR2 YYNGEE. The CDR3 reads CASSAGTSGIDTHEQFF. The CDR3 region has the DNA TGTGCCAGCAGCGCGGGGACTAGCGGAATAGATACGCATGAGCAGTTCTTC.

The chain uses TRBV7-9 and TRBJ2-7; TRBD2 aligns across 14 bases. This CDR3 region has 17 residues. V trimming: 4 bases; J trimming: 2 bases; junction bases outside the gene matches: 7. CDR1 and CDR2 from the germline V gene are SEHNR and FQNEAQ (reference sequence). The CDR3 DNA reads as TGTGCCAGCAGCTCCACCTGGGGACTAGCGGGGGCCTACGAGCAGTACTTC. Amino acid sequence: CASSSTWGLAGAYEQYF.

The chain uses TRBV15 and TRBJ2-2; TRBD2 is a possible D gene (5 bases). The ends were cut back, 4 bases at V and 3 bases at J, with 9 bases in the middle. Germline V gene sequence: CDR1 LNHNV, CDR2 YYDKDF (reference sequence). The CDR3 extends over 14 amino acids. This CDR3 reads CATSTRTDTGELFF. The CDR3 DNA follows: TGTGCCACCAGCACCCGGACTGACACCGGGGAGCTGTTTTTT.

The CDR3 DNA is TGTGCCACCTGGGCGGGGGACATCGGGGAGCAGTTCTTC. Its protein product is CATWAGDIGEQFF. V usage is TRBV24-1 and J usage is TRBJ2-1, with D tentatively TRBD2 (7 bases). CDR1 and CDR2 from the germline V gene are KGHDR and SFDVKD. V gave up 9 bases and J gave up 10 bases, with 18 bases separating them. This CDR3 is 13 amino acids long.

On this clonotype itself: A junction boundary mismatches the germline segment, possibly from a read error. The rearrangement joins TRBV9 to TRBJ2-5; D possibly corresponds to TRBD1 (5 bases). This CDR3 has 14 amino acids. Germline V gene sequence: CDR1 SGDLS, CDR2 YYNGEE. The CDR3 DNA follows: TGTGCCAGCAGCAGGGGCTCCGATACGCAGAATTTTGACTTC. It specifies CASSRGSDTQNFDF.

The V and J genes are TRBV7-3 and TRBJ2-3; D remains ambiguous. Germline-derived CDR1 and CDR2 are SGHTA and FQGTGA. This CDR3 comprises 13 residues. Trimming pared 6 bases from V and 13 bases from J, leaving 20 bases between. The CDR3 loop is CASRDGRRGAKYF. In DNA, the CDR3 is TGTGCCAGCAGGGACGGAAGAAGAGGTGCGAAGTATTTT. The full variable domain, rest sourced from reference TRBV7-3 and TRBJ2-3, is GAGVSQTPSNKVTEKGKYVELRCDPISGHTALYWYRQSLGQGPEFLIYFQGTGAADDSGLPNDRFFAVRPEGSVSTLKIQRTERGDSAVYLCASRDGRRGAKYFGPGTRLTVL.

Worth noting for this clonotype: The DNA is omitted, as the CDR3 cannot be located on it reliably, and the CDR3 follows TCRdb's listing. V and J are TRBV7-2 and TRBJ2-3. The CDR3 spans 14 residues, counting both ends. Germline V gives CDR1 SGHTA, CDR2 FQGNSA. CDR3 region: CASAEYTEAFFGHF.

With regard to this clonotype: This is likely a read error, given that the CDR3 carries no conserved phenylalanine or tryptophan at its end. It is unclear where the CDR3 begins or ends on the DNA, so no DNA is shown, and the CDR3 is as TCRdb lists it. The chain employs TRBV2 and TRBJ1-1; the table's D call, TRBD1, was not checked against the DNA. Including both end residues, the CDR3 is 15 amino acids long. From germline, CDR1 is SNHLY and CDR2 FYNNEI. This CDR3 reads CASGDGGTDTPYFFS.

The chain carries TRBV24-1 and TRBJ2-1, with no clear D. V was pared by 4 bases and J by 0 bases, with 9 bases between. This CDR3 has 15 residues. Germline V lookup: CDR1 KGHDR, CDR2 SFDVKD. The CDR3 nucleotides read TGTGCCACCAGTGAACGTACGAGCTCCTACAATGAGCAGTTCTTC. Amino acid sequence: CATSERTSSYNEQFF.

The chain couples TRBV7-8 to TRBJ2-7; maybe TRBD1 (7 bases). There are 18 residues in the CDR3. Trimming shortened V by 1 base and J by 6 bases, and 25 bases separated the two germline ends. CDR1 and CDR2 (germline): SGHVS, FQNEAQ. The CDR3 DNA sequence: TGTGCCAGCAGCTTAGAGCCAGGCGGGACAGCGCAGTATTTCGAGCAGTACGTC. This codes for CASSLEPGGTAQYFEQYV.

The CDR3: CASSDEKGKVQDEQFF. The DNA for the CDR3 is TGTGCCAGCAGCGACGAGAAAGGAAAGGTCCAGGATGAGCAGTTCTTC. The rearrangement uses TRBV10-3 and TRBJ2-1; D remains ambiguous. CDR1 is ENHRY and CDR2 is SYGVKD in the germline V gene. The CDR3 is made up of 16 amino acids. V was trimmed by 10 bases and J by 8 bases, leaving 27 bases between them.

This clonotype has a single count. The chain links TRBV5-4 to TRBJ2-7, with D perhaps assigned TRBD1 or TRBD2 (5 bases each). Germline assignment: CDR1 SGHNT and CDR2 YYREEE (reference sequence). The CDR3 covers 14 residues. The V and J ends lost 6 bases and 3 bases respectively, with 16 bases between them. The CDR3 is CASMPGAGYYEQYF. DNA of the CDR3: TGTGCCAGCATGCCCGGGGCTGGTTACTACGAGCAGTACTTC.

Turning to this clonotype: The CDR3 carries no conserved terminal phenylalanine or tryptophan, so it likely arises from a read error. It is unclear where the CDR3 begins or ends on the DNA, so no DNA is shown, and the CDR3 is as TCRdb lists it. V and J are TRBV5-6 and TRBJ1-1. Germline V gene sequence: CDR1 SGHDT, CDR2 YYEEEE. The CDR3 spans 13 residues, counting both ends. CDR3 loop: CASSLGEGGDNSL.

This rearrangement joins TRBV12-3 or TRBV12-4 to TRBJ2-3, with 8 positions matching TRBD1. This CDR3 is built from 16 residues. V lost 6 bases to trimming and J lost 0 bases; unmatched junction nucleotides: 8. The CDR3 DNA follows: TGTGCCAGCAGCAAACACAGGGGGACTAGCACAGATACGCAGTATTTT. This gives the protein CASSKHRGTSTDTQYF.